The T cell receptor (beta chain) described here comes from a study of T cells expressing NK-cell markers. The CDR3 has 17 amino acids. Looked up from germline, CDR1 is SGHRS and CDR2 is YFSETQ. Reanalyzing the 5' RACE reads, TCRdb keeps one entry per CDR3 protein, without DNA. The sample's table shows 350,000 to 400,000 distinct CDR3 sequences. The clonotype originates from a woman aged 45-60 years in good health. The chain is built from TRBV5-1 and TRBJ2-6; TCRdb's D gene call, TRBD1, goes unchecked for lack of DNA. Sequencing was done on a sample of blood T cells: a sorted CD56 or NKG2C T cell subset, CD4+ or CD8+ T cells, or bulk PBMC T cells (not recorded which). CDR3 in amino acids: CASSSSFNRAGANVLTF.